A single sample gave rise to the 13 T cell receptor beta chains below, sequenced in a study of tumor-infiltrating lymphocytes in oesophageal squamous cell carcinoma. From the PCR reads, TCRdb called clonotypes with MiXCR, one entry per CDR3 protein. The sample lists 20,000 or so distinct CDR3 sequences, roughly 32% occurring once. Sample: esophageal tumor tissue. The receptors originated from a female donor with esophageal squamous cell carcinoma.

Only one count was recorded for this clonotype. The chain employs TRBV7-2 and TRBJ2-2, with D unresolved. Trimming removed 0 bases at V and 6 bases at J, with 14 bases between. The CDR3 runs 16 residues. Germline V gene data show CDR1 as SGHTA and CDR2 as FQGNSA. CDR3 DNA sequence: TGTGCCAGCAGCTTAGCGGGCCTCACGACACCCGGGGAGCTGTTTTTT. It encodes CASSLAGLTTPGELFF.

V and J are TRBV12-3 or TRBV12-4 and TRBJ2-4; no clear D. The end of the DNA aligns better with TRBJ2-5, so the J call may be wrong. This CDR3 has 14 residues. The CDR3 nucleotides read TGTGCCAGCAGTTTAAGCCGGCTACAAGAGACCCAGTACTTC. Translated: CASSLSRLQETQYF.

This clonotype was seen repeatedly, ten times or more. J is TRBJ1-1 and V is TRBV5-4; D may be TRBD1 (6 bases). The CDR3 spans 16 residues. CDR1 SGHNT and CDR2 YYREEE come from the germline V gene (reference sequence). Trimming shortened V by 2 bases and J by 5 bases, and 19 bases separated the two germline ends. CDR3: CASSFSAGTPRTEAFF. For the CDR3, the DNA is TGTGCCAGCAGCTTTTCCGCCGGGACACCGAGGACTGAAGCTTTCTTT.

At least ten counts were recorded for this clonotype. The V and J genes are TRBV11-2 and TRBJ1-3; D uncertain. Germline CDR1 and CDR2: SGHAT and FQNNGV. This CDR3 is 15 amino acids long. Between the trimmed V and J ends, which lost 2 bases and 1 base, there was a span of 9 bases. CDR3 nucleotide sequence: TGTGCCAGCAGCTTAATTCGTGGTTCTGGAAACACCATATATTTT. This encodes CASSLIRGSGNTIYF.

This clonotype has only a few counts. The chain recombines TRBV2 with TRBJ2-5, with 8 bases matching TRBD2. TRBJ2-7 matches the DNA end more closely, so the J call is doubtful. Germline V gene sequence: CDR1 SNHLY, CDR2 FYNNEI. This CDR3 is 14 amino acids long. The CDR3 loop reads CASSLGRGDYEQYF. For the CDR3, the DNA is TGTGCCAGCAGCCTCGGGAGGGGGGACTACGAGCAGTACTTC.

The chain employs TRBV27 and TRBJ1-5; D gene unclear. Trimming cost V 0 bases and J 11 bases, with 11 bases left between them. The CDR3 spans 13 residues. Germline CDR1 MNHEY, CDR2 SMNVEV (reference sequence). CDR3 residues: CASSLSVQMAQHF. The CDR3 coding sequence is TGTGCCAGCAGTTTATCCGTACAAATGGCCCAGCATTTT.

There are a few counts of this clonotype. The rearrangement uses TRBV20-1 and TRBJ1-2; D is uncertain. The CDR3 runs 12 residues. Per germline, CDR1 DFQATT and CDR2 SNEGSKA (reference sequence). Trimming left V 3 bases short and J 1 base short, with 6 bases between. The CDR3 region is CSASQRNYGYTF. As DNA, the CDR3 is TGCAGTGCTAGTCAGCGTAACTATGGCTACACCTTC.

The J gene is TRBJ2-5, the V gene TRBV6-2 or TRBV6-3; 7 bases line up with TRBD2. The germline V gene encodes CDR1 MNHEY and CDR2 SVGEGT. CDR3 length: 15 residues. Trimming at V came to 0 bases and at J to 3 bases, leaving 4 bases not matched to a gene. This CDR3 reads CASSYSASGEETQYF. The CDR3 coding sequence is TGTGCCAGCAGTTACTCGGCTAGCGGAGAAGAGACCCAGTACTTC.

This clonotype has a handful of counts. J is TRBJ2-5 and V is TRBV7-2; maybe TRBD2 (5 bases). CDR3 length: 14 residues. From germline, CDR1 is SGHTA and CDR2 FQGNSA. The V and J ends lost 2 bases and 4 bases respectively, with 11 bases between them. The CDR3 here is CASSLSRGIETQYF. The CDR3 coding sequence is TGTGCCAGCAGCTTATCTCGGGGAATAGAGACCCAGTACTTC.

This clonotype occurred a few times. The J gene is TRBJ1-5, the V gene TRBV2; 8 positions match TRBD1. Looked up from germline, CDR1 is SNHLY and CDR2 is FYNNEI. This CDR3 has 13 residues. Trimming took 7 bases from V and 3 from J; bases not matched to a gene: 2. CDR3 nucleotide sequence: TGTGCCAGCAAGGACAGGGACAATCAGCCCCAGCATTTT. Residues: CASKDRDNQPQHF.

Notes on this clonotype: As the CDR3 is not closed by the conserved phenylalanine or tryptophan, this likely results from a read error. Because the CDR3's place on the DNA is in doubt, the DNA is left out and the CDR3 is given as listed by TCRdb. This chain connects TRBV7-8 to TRBJ2-5; TRBD1 reflects the table's D call only, with no check against the DNA. The CDR3 comprises 17 residues, both ends counted. Looked up from germline, CDR1 is SGHVS and CDR2 is FQNEAQ. CDR3 amino acids: CASSFDRAFAETQYFGP.

This clonotype was recorded at least ten times. In DNA, the CDR3 is TGTGCCAGCAGGCGCGGCAGGGATAGTGAAAAACTGTTTTTT. It translates to CASRRGRDSEKLFF. J is TRBJ1-4 and V is TRBV12-3 or TRBV12-4; a possible D gene is TRBD1 (5 bases). The CDR3 runs 14 residues. Trimming pared 6 bases from V and 7 bases from J, leaving 15 bases between.

This clonotype was detected a few times. This chain links TRBV18 with TRBJ2-5, with 8 bases identical to TRBD2. Judging by the DNA end, TRBJ2-7 fits better; the J call may be wrong. This CDR3 is built from 14 residues. From germline, CDR1 is KGHSH and CDR2 LQKENI. The chain's CDR3 is CASSPRRGGYEQYF. In DNA, the CDR3 is TGTGCCAGCTCGCCCCGCCGGGGGGGCTACGAGCAGTACTTC.